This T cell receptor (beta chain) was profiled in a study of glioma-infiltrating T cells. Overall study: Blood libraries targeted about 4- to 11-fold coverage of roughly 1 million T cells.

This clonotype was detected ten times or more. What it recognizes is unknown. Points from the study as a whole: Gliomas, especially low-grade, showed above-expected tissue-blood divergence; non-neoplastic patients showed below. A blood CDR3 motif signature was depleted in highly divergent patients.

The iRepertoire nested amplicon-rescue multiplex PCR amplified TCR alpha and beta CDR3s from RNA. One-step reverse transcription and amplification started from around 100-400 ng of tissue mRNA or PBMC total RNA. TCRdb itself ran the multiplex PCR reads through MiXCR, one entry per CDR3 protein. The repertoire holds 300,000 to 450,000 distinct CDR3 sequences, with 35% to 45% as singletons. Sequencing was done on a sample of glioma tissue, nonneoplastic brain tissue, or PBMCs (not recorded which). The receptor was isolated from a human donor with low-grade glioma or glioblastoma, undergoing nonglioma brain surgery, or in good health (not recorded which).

The CDR3 DNA sequence: TGCAGTGCTAGAGGGACTAGGAAGGATACGCAGTATTTT. Translated, it gives CSARGTRKDTQYF. The genes are TRBV20-1 and TRBJ2-3; 7 nucleotides agree with TRBD2. Germline V lookup: CDR1 DFQATT, CDR2 SNEGSKA (reference sequence). The CDR3 length is 13 residues. J was trimmed by 6 bases and V by 1 base; bases with no gene match: 4.